The clone carrying this T cell receptor beta chain came up a few times. Its antigen is not identified. This entry is derived from a study of CD8 T cells in ankylosing spondylitis. Study-level points and caveats: There were earlier reports of some motif variants in reactive arthritis synovial fluid and blood. For ankylosing spondylitis blood, a TCR beta motif of 7 to 9 highly homologous variants appeared characteristic. Clones tied to disease were said to be significantly enriched in matched ankylosing spondylitis synovial fluid.

Trimming pared 7 bases from V and 8 bases from J, leaving 15 bases between. Germline V lookup: CDR1 SQVTM, CDR2 ANQGSEA. The CDR3 runs 12 residues. Molecular-barcoded quantitative 5'-RACE produced these TCR beta libraries. Each CDR3 protein is one row after TCRdb ran MiXCR on the 5' RACE reads. The data show around 250,000 distinct CDR3 sequences, about 18% seen once. This sequence joins TRBV29-1 and TRBJ2-1; no definite D call. The sequenced material came from blood, either unsorted or a sorted T cell fraction (not recorded which). This sequence was found in a male donor with ankylosing spondylitis or in good health (not recorded which). CDR3 DNA sequence: TGCAGCGCTATGTTAGGGAACGATGAGCAGTTCTTC. Translating it yields CSAMLGNDEQFF.